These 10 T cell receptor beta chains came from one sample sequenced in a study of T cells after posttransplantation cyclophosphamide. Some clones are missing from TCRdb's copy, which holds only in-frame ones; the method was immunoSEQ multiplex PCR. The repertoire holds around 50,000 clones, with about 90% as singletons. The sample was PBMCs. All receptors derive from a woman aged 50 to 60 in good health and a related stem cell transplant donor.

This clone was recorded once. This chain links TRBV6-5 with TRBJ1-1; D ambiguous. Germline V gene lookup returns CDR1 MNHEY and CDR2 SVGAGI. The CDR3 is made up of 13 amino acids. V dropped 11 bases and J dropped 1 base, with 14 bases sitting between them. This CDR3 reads CAAERIPNTEAFF. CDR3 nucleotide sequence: TGTGCCGCTGAGAGGATACCGAACACTGAAGCTTTCTTT.

The CDR3 DNA sequence: TGTGCCAGCAGTTCCGCCGGGACAGGGGCGGGAGGCTACACCTTC. It specifies CASSSAGTGAGGYTF. V usage is TRBV7-9 and J usage is TRBJ1-2; 10 bases align to TRBD1. The junction had 12 bases not matched to a gene; V was cut back by 6 bases and J by 8 bases. The CDR3 is 15 residues long. CDR1 SEHNR and CDR2 FQNEAQ come from the germline V gene (reference sequence).

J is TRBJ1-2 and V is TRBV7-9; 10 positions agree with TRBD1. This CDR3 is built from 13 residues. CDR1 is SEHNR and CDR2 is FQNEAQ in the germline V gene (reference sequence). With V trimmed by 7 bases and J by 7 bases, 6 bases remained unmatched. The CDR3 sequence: CASTRQGAGGYTF. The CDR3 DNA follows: TGTGCCAGCACCCGACAGGGGGCGGGTGGCTACACCTTC.

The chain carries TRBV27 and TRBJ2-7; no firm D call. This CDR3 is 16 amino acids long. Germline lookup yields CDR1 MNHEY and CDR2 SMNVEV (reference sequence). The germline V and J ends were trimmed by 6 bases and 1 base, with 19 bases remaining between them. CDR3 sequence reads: CASSPLLGFESYEQYF. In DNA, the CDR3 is TGTGCCAGCAGCCCCCTCCTGGGCTTCGAATCCTACGAGCAGTACTTC.

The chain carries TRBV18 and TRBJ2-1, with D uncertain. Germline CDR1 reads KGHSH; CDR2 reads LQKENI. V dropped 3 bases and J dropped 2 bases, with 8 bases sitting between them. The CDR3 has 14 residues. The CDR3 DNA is TGTGCCAGCTCACCGTCCAGCGCCTACAATGAGCAGTTCTTC. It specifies CASSPSSAYNEQFF.

CDR3 sequence: CASSHRLYEQYF. DNA of the CDR3: TGTGCCAGCAGCCACAGGTTATACGAGCAGTACTTC. The chain has TRBV14 and TRBJ2-7; D remains unclear. Germline CDR1 and CDR2: SGHDN and FVKESK. Trimming pared 3 bases from V and 4 bases from J, leaving 7 bases between. There are 12 residues in the CDR3.

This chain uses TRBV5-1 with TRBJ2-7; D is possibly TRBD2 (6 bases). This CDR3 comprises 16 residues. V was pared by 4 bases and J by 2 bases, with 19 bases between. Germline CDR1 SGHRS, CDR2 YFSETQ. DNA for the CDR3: TGCGCCAGCAGCGTAGCTAGCGTTTCGACACCCTACGAGCAGTACTTC. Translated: CASSVASVSTPYEQYF.

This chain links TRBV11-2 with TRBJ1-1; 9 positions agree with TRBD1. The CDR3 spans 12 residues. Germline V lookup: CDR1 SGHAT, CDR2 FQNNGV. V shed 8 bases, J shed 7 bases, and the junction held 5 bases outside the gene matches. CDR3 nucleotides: TGTGCCAGCGCCGGACAGGGGTTTGAAGCTTTCTTT. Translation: CASAGQGFEAFF.

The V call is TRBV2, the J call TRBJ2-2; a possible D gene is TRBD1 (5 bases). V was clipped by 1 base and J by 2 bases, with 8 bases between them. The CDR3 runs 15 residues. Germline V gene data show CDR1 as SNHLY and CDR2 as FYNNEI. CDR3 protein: CASSEVGLNTGELFF. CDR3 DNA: TGTGCCAGCAGTGAAGTGGGGCTCAACACCGGGGAGCTGTTTTTT.

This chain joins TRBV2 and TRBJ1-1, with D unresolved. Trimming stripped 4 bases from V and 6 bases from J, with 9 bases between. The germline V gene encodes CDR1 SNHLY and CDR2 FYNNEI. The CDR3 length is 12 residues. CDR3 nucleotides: TGTGCCAGCAGTGCCGAGGCGTCTGAAGCTTTCTTT. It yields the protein CASSAEASEAFF.